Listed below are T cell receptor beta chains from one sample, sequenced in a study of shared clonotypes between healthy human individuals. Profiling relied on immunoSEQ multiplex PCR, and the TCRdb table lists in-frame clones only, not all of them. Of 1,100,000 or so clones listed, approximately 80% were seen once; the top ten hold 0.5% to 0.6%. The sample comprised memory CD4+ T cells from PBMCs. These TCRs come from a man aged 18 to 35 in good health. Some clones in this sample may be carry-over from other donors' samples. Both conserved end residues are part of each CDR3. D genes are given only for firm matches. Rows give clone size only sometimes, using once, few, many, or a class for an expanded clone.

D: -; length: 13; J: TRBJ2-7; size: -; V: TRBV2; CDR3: CASIPRNSYEQYF; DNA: TGTGCCAGCATTCCGCGCAACTCCTACGAGCAGTACTTC
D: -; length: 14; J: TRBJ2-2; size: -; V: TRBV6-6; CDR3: CASSYSTGPGELFF; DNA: TGTGCCAGCAGTTACTCGACCGGCCCCGGGGAGCTGTTTTTT
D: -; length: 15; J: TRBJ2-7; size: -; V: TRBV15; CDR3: CATSSRSRNSYEQYF; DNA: TGTGCCACCAGCAGTCGGTCCAGGAACTCCTACGAGCAGTACTTC
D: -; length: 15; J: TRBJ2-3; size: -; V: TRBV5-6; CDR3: CASSLGLTRTDTQYF; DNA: TGTGCCAGCAGCTTGGGTCTAACCCGCACAGATACGCAGTATTTT
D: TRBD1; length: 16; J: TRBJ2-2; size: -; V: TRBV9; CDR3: CASSEPGQANTGELFF; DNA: TGTGCCAGCAGTGAACCGGGACAGGCGAACACCGGGGAGCTGTTTTTT
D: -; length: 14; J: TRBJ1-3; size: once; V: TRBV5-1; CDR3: CASSFDGSGNTIYF; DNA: TGCGCCAGCAGCTTCGACGGCTCTGGAAACACCATATATTTT
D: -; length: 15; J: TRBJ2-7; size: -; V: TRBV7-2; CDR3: CASSLAGQYSYEQYF; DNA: TGTGCCAGCAGCTTAGCCGGACAGTACTCCTACGAGCAGTACTTC
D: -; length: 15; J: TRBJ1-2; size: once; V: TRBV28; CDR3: CASSSPWGGNYGYTF; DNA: TGTGCCAGCAGTTCTCCTTGGGGAGGGAACTATGGCTACACCTTC
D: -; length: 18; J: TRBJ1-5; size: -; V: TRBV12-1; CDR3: CASSFGTGTLIPNQPQHF; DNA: -
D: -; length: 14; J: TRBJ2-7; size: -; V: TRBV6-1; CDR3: CASTLKGGKYEQYF; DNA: TGTGCCAGCACCCTGAAAGGGGGGAAATACGAGCAGTACTTC
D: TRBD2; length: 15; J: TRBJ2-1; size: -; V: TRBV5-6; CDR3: CASSLGAGGHNEQFF; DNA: TGTGCCAGCAGCTTAGGAGCGGGAGGACACAATGAGCAGTTCTTC
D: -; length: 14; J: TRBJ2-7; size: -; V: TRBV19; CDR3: CASSRGFVGYEQYF; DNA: TGTGCCAGTAGTAGAGGGTTCGTTGGATACGAGCAGTACTTC
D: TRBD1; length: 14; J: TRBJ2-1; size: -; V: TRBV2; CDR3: CASRGTGGITQQFF; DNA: TGTGCCAGCAGGGGGACAGGGGGAATCACCCAGCAGTTCTTC
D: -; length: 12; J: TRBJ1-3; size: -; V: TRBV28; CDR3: CASSSGGRPIYF; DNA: TGTGCCAGCAGTTCCGGCGGACGGCCAATATATTTT
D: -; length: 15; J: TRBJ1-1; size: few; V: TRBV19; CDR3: CASSRRPLGDTEAFF; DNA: TGTGCCAGTAGCCGACGCCCTCTTGGTGACACTGAAGCTTTCTTT
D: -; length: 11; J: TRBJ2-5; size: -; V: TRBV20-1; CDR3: CSATDRETQYF; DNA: TGCAGTGCCACCGACCGGGAGACCCAGTACTTC
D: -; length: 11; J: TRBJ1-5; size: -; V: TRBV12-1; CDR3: CASSSFGTQHF; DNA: TGTGCCAGCAGCTCCTTCGGGACCCAGCATTTT
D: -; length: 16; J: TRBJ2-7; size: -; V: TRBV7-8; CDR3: CASSLGSRGPPYEQYF; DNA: TGTGCCAGCAGCTTAGGGTCCCGGGGACCCCCCTACGAGCAGTACTTC
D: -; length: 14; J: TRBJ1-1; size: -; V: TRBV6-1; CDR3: CASSPNKGGTEAFF; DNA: TGTGCCAGCAGCCCTAATAAGGGAGGCACTGAAGCTTTCTTT
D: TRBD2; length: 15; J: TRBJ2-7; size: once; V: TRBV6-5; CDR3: CASSFTSGSSYEQYF; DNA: TGTGCCAGCAGTTTCACTAGCGGGAGCTCCTACGAGCAGTACTTC
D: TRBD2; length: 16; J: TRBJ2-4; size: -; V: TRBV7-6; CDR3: CASSSGGPSAKNIQYF; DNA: TGTGCCAGCAGCTCGGGGGGGCCCTCAGCCAAAAACATTCAGTACTTC
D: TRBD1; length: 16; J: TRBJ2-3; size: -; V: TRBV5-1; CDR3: CASSPPLRQGLDTQYF; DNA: TGCGCCAGCAGCCCACCCCTTAGACAGGGGTTAGATACGCAGTATTTT
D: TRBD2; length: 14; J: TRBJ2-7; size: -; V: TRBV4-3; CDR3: CASSRTSGAYEQYF; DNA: TGCGCCAGCAGCAGGACTAGCGGAGCCTACGAGCAGTACTTC